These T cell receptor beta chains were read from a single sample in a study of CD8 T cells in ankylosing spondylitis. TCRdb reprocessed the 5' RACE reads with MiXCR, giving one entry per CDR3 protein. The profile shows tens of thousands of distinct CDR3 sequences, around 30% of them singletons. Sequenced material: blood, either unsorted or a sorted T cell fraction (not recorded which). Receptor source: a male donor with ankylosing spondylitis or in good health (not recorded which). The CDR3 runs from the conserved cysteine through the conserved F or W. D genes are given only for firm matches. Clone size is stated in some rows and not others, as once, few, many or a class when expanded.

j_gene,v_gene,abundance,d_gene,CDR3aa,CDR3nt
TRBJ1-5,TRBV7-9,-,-,CASSSREGQPQHF,TGTGCCAGCAGCTCTAGGGAGGGACAGCCCCAGCATTTT
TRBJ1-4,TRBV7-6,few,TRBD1,CASSLEGSLGQGATNEKLFF,TGTGCCAGCAGCTTAGAAGGGTCGTTGGGACAGGGAGCAACTAATGAAAAACTGTTTTTT
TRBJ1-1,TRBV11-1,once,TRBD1,CASSPPRTGLRGTEAFF,TGTGCCAGCAGCCCGCCGCGGACAGGGCTAAGAGGCACTGAAGCTTTCTTT
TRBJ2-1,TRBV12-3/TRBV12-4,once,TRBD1,CASRLDRGLYNEQFF,TGTGCCAGCAGACTCGACAGGGGGCTCTACAATGAGCAGTTCTTC
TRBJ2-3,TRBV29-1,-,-,CSPSTDTQYF,TGCAGCCCCTCCACGGATACGCAGTATTTT
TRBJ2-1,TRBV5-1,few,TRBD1,CASSPGQGVYNEQFF,TGCGCCAGCAGCCCTGGACAGGGGGTTTACAATGAGCAGTTCTTC
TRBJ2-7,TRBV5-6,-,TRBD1,CASTSGTDPYEQYF,TGTGCCAGCACCTCCGGGACAGACCCTTACGAGCAGTACTTC
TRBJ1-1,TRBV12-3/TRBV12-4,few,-,CASSLGAGGRAFF,TGTGCCAGCAGTTTAGGGGCAGGCGGTCGAGCTTTCTTT
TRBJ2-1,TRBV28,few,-,CASSGIEAEQFF,TGTGCCAGCAGTGGCATAGAGGCTGAGCAGTTCTTC
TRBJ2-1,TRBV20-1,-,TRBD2,CSAIVLAGGEQFF,TGCAGTGCTATAGTTTTAGCGGGAGGGGAGCAGTTCTTC
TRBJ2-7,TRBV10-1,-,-,CASSESSRPEQYF,TGCGCCAGCAGTGAGTCGAGCCGCCCCGAGCAGTACTTC
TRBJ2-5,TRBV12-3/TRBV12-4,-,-,CASSFGGQETQYF,TGTGCCAGCAGCTTTGGTGGCCAAGAGACCCAGTACTTC
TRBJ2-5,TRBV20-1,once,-,CSAIGMGLPPVQETQYF,TGCAGTGCTATTGGGATGGGACTCCCTCCTGTACAAGAGACCCAGTACTTC
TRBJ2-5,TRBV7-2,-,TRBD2,CASSLVSGGRSRTQYF,TGTGCCAGCAGCTTAGTTAGCGGGGGGCGCTCGAGGACCCAGTACTTC
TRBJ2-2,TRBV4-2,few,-,CASSQGSTNTGELFF,TGTGCCAGCAGCCAAGGATCCACGAACACCGGGGAGCTGTTTTTT
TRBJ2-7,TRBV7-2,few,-,CASNPVTGPYEQYF,TGTGCCAGCAACCCGGTGACGGGACCCTACGAGCAGTACTTC
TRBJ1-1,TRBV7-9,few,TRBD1,CASSSGQATEAFF,TGTGCCAGCAGTTCGGGACAGGCCACTGAAGCTTTCTTT
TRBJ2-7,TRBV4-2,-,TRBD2,CASSQEGGLAGAYEQYF,TGTGCCAGCAGCCAAGAGGGGGGACTAGCGGGAGCCTACGAGCAGTACTTC
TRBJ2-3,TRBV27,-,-,CASMLGRASDTQYF,TGTGCCAGCATGTTGGGCAGGGCCTCAGATACGCAGTATTTT
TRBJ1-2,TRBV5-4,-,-,CASSLTGGLGYTF,TGTGCCAGCAGCTTGACGGGGGGGTTGGGCTACACCTTC
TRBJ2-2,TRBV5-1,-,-,CASSWRAGRGELFF,TGCGCCAGCAGCTGGCGCGCAGGCCGAGGGGAGCTGTTTTTT
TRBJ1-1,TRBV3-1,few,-,CASSLYSGTEAFF,TGTGCCAGCAGCCTTTACAGTGGGACTGAAGCTTTCTTT
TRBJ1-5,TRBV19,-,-,CASNRDYRGNQPQHF,TGTGCCAGTAACCGGGACTACCGGGGCAATCAGCCCCAGCATTTT
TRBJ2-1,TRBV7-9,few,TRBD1,CASSRDRGFKVNNEQFF,TGTGCCAGCAGCCGGGACAGGGGCTTTAAAGTGAACAATGAGCAGTTCTTC
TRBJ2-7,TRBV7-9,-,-,CASSLSPYEQYF,TGTGCCAGCAGCCTTTCTCCCTACGAGCAGTACTTC
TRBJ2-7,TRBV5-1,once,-,CASSLSTRGEQYF,TGCGCCAGCAGCTTAAGCACAAGGGGGGAGCAGTACTTC
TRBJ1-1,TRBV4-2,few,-,CASSQASLALNTEAFF,TGTGCCAGCAGCCAGGCTTCCTTGGCCCTGAACACTGAAGCTTTCTTT
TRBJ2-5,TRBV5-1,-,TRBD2,CASSASGSFQETQYF,TGCGCCAGCAGCGCTAGCGGGAGCTTCCAAGAGACCCAGTACTTC
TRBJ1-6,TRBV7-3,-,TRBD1,CASSLEGAIDSPLHF,TGTGCCAGCAGCTTAGAGGGGGCGATAGACTCACCCCTCCACTTT
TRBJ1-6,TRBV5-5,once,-,CASSPGPHQNSPLHF,TGTGCCAGCAGCCCAGGGCCCCACCAGAATTCACCCCTCCACTTT
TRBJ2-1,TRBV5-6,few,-,CASSLGAGTYNEQFF,TGTGCCAGCAGCTTGGGGGCAGGGACCTACAATGAGCAGTTCTTC
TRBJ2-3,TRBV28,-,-,CASSFLAGSDTQYF,TGTGCCAGCAGTTTTCTGGCCGGCTCGGATACGCAGTATTTT
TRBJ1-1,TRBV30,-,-,CAWSVGTEAFF,TGTGCCTGGAGTGTAGGGACTGAAGCTTTCTTT
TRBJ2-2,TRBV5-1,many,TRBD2,CASRLAGSNTGELFF,TGCGCCAGCAGACTAGCGGGATCCAACACCGGGGAGCTGTTTTTT
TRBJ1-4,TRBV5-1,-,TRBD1,CASSLALRGRSEKLFF,TGCGCCAGCAGCTTGGCCCTCAGGGGGCGCAGTGAAAAACTGTTTTTT
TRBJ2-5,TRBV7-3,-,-,CASSLGVGKETQYF,TGTGCCAGCAGCTTGGGTGTCGGAAAAGAGACCCAGTACTTC
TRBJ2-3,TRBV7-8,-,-,CASSLGWGGDTDTQYF,TGTGCCAGCAGCTTAGGGTGGGGCGGGGATACAGATACGCAGTATTTT
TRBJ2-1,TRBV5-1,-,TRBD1,CASSYLTGGSYNEQFF,TGCGCCAGCAGTTACTTAACAGGGGGCTCCTACAATGAGCAGTTCTTC
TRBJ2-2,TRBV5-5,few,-,CASSLAANLAGELFF,TGTGCCAGCAGCTTGGCCGCTAATTTGGCCGGGGAGCTGTTTTTT
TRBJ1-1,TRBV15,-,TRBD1,CATSSGTGASTEAFF,TGTGCCACCAGCTCAGGGACAGGGGCGAGCACTGAAGCTTTCTTT
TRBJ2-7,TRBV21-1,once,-,CANHRDIGEQYF,TGTGCCAACCACCGGGATATCGGGGAGCAGTACTTC
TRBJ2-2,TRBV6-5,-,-,CASSYWSGTGELFF,TGTGCCAGCAGTTACTGGTCAGGGACCGGGGAGCTGTTTTTT
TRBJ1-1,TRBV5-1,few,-,CASSPRARGYTEAFF,TGCGCCAGCAGCCCGAGGGCCCGGGGGTACACTGAAGCTTTCTTT
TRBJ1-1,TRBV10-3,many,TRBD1,CAIRPGQGKEAFF,TGTGCCATCAGGCCGGGACAGGGGAAAGAAGCTTTCTTT
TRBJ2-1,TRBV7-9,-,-,CASSLIQANGNEQFF,TGTGCCAGCAGCTTAATACAGGCAAACGGTAATGAGCAGTTCTTC